Presented here are 30 T cell receptor beta chains from one specimen sequenced in a study of CD8+ T cells in alopecia areata. RNA, once extracted, was reverse transcribed into cDNA for use as the sequencing template. Data came from immunoSEQ multiplex PCR; TCRdb stores just in-frame clones and leaves some out. The data show about 300,000 clones, 58% seen once. Indicated treatment: oral pan-JAK inhibitor, 5-10 mg twice daily. The input for sequencing was CD4+ T cells sorted from blood, taken at week 24, from a patient treated with tofacitinib. The receptors derive from a human donor with alopecia areata.

The genes are TRBV5-1 and TRBJ1-4, with D maybe TRBD1 (6 bases). The CDR3 totals 14 residues. Germline V gene lookup returns CDR1 SGHRS and CDR2 YFSETQ. V gave up 1 base and J gave up 2 bases, with 6 bases separating them. This CDR3 is CASSLTGTNEKLFF. In DNA form, the CDR3 reads TGCGCCAGCAGCTTGACAGGGACTAATGAAAAACTGTTTTTT.

This clone was seen a few times. The rearrangement links TRBV2 to TRBJ1-1; no clear D gene. The germline V gene has CDR1 SNHLY and CDR2 FYNNEI. The CDR3 length is 14 residues. V was clipped by 6 bases and J by 4 bases, with 15 bases between them. The CDR3 sequence is CASRETAVGTEAFF. The CDR3 nucleotides are TGTGCCAGCAGGGAAACGGCCGTGGGCACTGAAGCTTTCTTT.

The chain joins TRBV18 to TRBJ1-2; D might be TRBD1 (6 bases). CDR1 is KGHSH and CDR2 is LQKENI in the germline V gene. Trimming removed 0 bases from V and 7 bases from J, with 18 bases in between. The CDR3 totals 16 residues. CDR3 sequence (DNA): TGTGCCAGCTCACCACCGGAATCGGGGGCCCTCGGTGGCTACACCTTC. Protein sequence: CASSPPESGALGGYTF.

This chain uses TRBV7-2 with TRBJ2-7, with D unclear. Trimming stripped 1 base from V and 0 bases from J, with 7 bases between. The length of the CDR3 is 14 residues. From germline, CDR1 is SGHTA and CDR2 FQGNSA. The CDR3 region has the DNA TGTGCCAGCAGCTTAGAGATTCTCTCCTACGAGCAGTACTTC. Translating gives CASSLEILSYEQYF.

This sequence joins TRBV4-2 and TRBJ2-5, with TRBD2 matching 7 bases. In germline, CDR1 is LGHNA, CDR2 YNFKEQ. Losses at the gene ends were 2 bases for V and 5 bases for J; bases not matched to a gene: 8. The CDR3 consists of 15 residues. The CDR3 here is CASSQPGGGLETQYF. The CDR3 region has the DNA TGTGCCAGCAGCCAACCGGGGGGTGGCTTGGAGACCCAGTACTTC.

The chain employs TRBV30 and TRBJ1-1; D call uncertain. The CDR3 length is 12 residues. The germline V and J ends were trimmed by 2 bases and 4 bases, with 8 bases remaining between them. Germline V CDR1 and CDR2: GTSNPN, SVGIG (reference sequence). In DNA form, the CDR3 reads TGTGCCTGGAGTCCGAGACTCACTGAAGCTTTCTTT. It is translated as CAWSPRLTEAFF. The full variable domain, completed using reference TRBV30 and TRBJ1-1, is SQTIHQWPATLVQPVGSPLSLECTVEGTSNPNLYWYRQAAGRGLQLLFYSVGIGQISSEVPQNLSASRPQDRQFILSSKKLLLSDSGFYLCAWSPRLTEAFFGQGTRLTVV.

This sequence joins TRBV30 and TRBJ2-2; 9 bases fit TRBD1. CDR1 GTSNPN and CDR2 SVGIG come from the germline V gene (reference sequence). J was trimmed by 4 bases and V by 1 base; bases with no gene match: 10. The CDR3 sequence is 17 residues long. The DNA for the CDR3 is TGTGCCTGGAGTGGAACTTCCGGGACAGGGAGCACCGGGGAGCTGTTTTTT. This translates into CAWSGTSGTGSTGELFF.

The CDR3 DNA sequence: TGTGCCAGCAGCTTATACACCCGGAACGAGCAGTACTTC. This encodes CASSLYTRNEQYF. The rearrangement joins TRBV7-2 to TRBJ2-7; D call uncertain. This CDR3 contains 13 residues. V was trimmed by 2 bases and J by 5 bases, leaving 10 bases between them. The germline gives CDR1 SGHTA, CDR2 FQGNSA.

CDR3 in DNA: TGTGCCTGGAGTGGGTACGGGAACACTGAAGCTTTCTTT. This translates into CAWSGYGNTEAFF. This chain links TRBV30 with TRBJ1-1; D is unclear. V was clipped by 1 base and J by 1 base, with 7 bases between them. The CDR3 runs 13 residues. The germline V gene has CDR1 GTSNPN and CDR2 SVGIG (reference sequence).

This chain uses TRBV15 with TRBJ1-5, with no clear D. Germline V gene sequence: CDR1 LNHNV, CDR2 YYDKDF (reference sequence). V lost 2 bases and J lost 6, with 8 bases in between. The CDR3 loop spans 13 amino acids. CDR3 loop: CATSRTAPQPQHF. The CDR3 DNA reads as TGTGCCACCAGCAGAACAGCTCCTCAGCCCCAGCATTTT.

The table lists this clone with a few counts. The J gene is TRBJ1-2, the V gene TRBV7-9; D uncertain. Germline V gene data show CDR1 as SEHNR and CDR2 as FQNEAQ (reference sequence). This CDR3 is built from 17 residues. Trimming stripped 2 bases from V and 6 bases from J, with 22 bases between. CDR3: CASSLTFQQPLGDGYTF. In DNA, the CDR3 is TGTGCCAGCAGCTTAACGTTCCAACAGCCCCTCGGGGATGGCTACACCTTC. Drawing the rest from reference TRBV7-9 and TRBJ1-2, the complete variable domain is DTGVSQNPRHKITKRGQNVTFRCDPISEHNRLYWYRQTLGQGPEFLTYFQNEAQLEKSRLLSDRFSAERPKGSFSTLEIQRTEQGDSAMYLCASSLTFQQPLGDGYTFGSGTRLTVV.

This clone was seen just once. This sequence joins TRBV7-9 and TRBJ2-2; D is undetermined. Trimming took off 7 bases at V and 1 base at J, with 7 bases between the two ends. Germline lookup yields CDR1 SEHNR and CDR2 FQNEAQ (reference sequence). The CDR3 spans 13 residues. CDR3 amino acids: CASKLLNTGELFF. Written as DNA, the CDR3 is TGTGCCAGCAAACTTTTGAACACCGGGGAGCTGTTTTTT.

The rearrangement links TRBV20-1 to TRBJ1-2; no firm D call. The CDR3 covers 11 residues. Trimming cost V 0 bases and J 6 bases, with 5 bases left between them. Germline values: CDR1 DFQATT, CDR2 SNEGSKA (reference sequence). CDR3 region: CSARDLDGYTF. The CDR3, as DNA: TGCAGTGCTAGAGACCTCGATGGCTACACCTTC.

Comment on this clone: Because it lacks the conserved phenylalanine or tryptophan at the end, this CDR3 is likely a read error. The limits of the CDR3 on the DNA are not certain, so only TCRdb's listed CDR3 is given. The chain employs TRBV4-1 and TRBJ1-1; the table's D call, TRBD1, has no DNA check behind it. The CDR3 has 13 residues if both end residues are counted. CDR1 MGHRA and CDR2 YSYEKL come from the germline V gene. The CDR3 loop is CASSQFPGQGPVV.

The chain employs TRBV7-9 and TRBJ1-1, with D perhaps TRBD1 (5 bases). The CDR3 has 14 residues. Trimming removed 0 bases at V and 3 bases at J, with 8 bases between. Looked up from germline, CDR1 is SEHNR and CDR2 is FQNEAQ (reference sequence). In DNA, the CDR3 is TGTGCCAGCAGCTTAGCGCCGGGGGACACTGAAGCTTTCTTT. As protein: CASSLAPGDTEAFF.

The chain recombines TRBV27 with TRBJ2-6, with 12 bases lining up with TRBD1. The CDR3 is 18 amino acids. J lost 2 bases, V lost 5 bases, and 7 bases had no gene match. Per germline, CDR1 MNHEY and CDR2 SMNVEV (reference sequence). The DNA for the CDR3 is TGTGCCAGCAGTCTACGGGACAGGGGGCTGACTGGGGCCAACGTCCTGACTTTC. This gives the protein CASSLRDRGLTGANVLTF.

V and J are TRBV25-1 and TRBJ2-3, with 8 bases lining up with TRBD2. The V gene's germline CDR1 is MGHDK and CDR2 SYGVNS. V lost 7 bases to trimming and J lost 4 bases; unmatched junction nucleotides: 4. This CDR3 is built from 13 residues. CDR3 in DNA: TGTGCCAGCACGCGGGGGGTGGCAGATACGCAGTATTTT. This encodes CASTRGVADTQYF.

The V and J genes are TRBV15 and TRBJ2-1, with D perhaps being TRBD1 or TRBD2 (5 bases each). There are 17 residues in the CDR3. V was trimmed by 0 bases and J by 4 bases, leaving 16 bases between them. The germline V gene encodes CDR1 LNHNV and CDR2 YYDKDF (reference sequence). In DNA, the CDR3 is TGTGCCACCAGCAGAGATGGCGGCGAGGGGCTATACAATGAGCAGTTCTTC. The encoded protein is CATSRDGGEGLYNEQFF.

This chain joins TRBV29-1 and TRBJ1-2; D may be TRBD1 (5 bases). The V and J ends lost 6 bases and 7 bases respectively, with 18 bases between them. The germline CDR1 and CDR2 sequences are SQVTM and ANQGSEA. This CDR3 has 13 residues. This CDR3 reads CSVVREAAFGYTF. CDR3 DNA sequence: TGCAGCGTCGTCAGGGAGGCGGCCTTTGGCTACACCTTC.

V and J are TRBV7-2 and TRBJ2-5; TRBD2 is a possible D gene (6 bases). CDR3 length equals 14 residues. The germline V and J ends were trimmed by 6 bases and 0 bases, with 11 bases remaining between them. From germline, CDR1 is SGHTA and CDR2 FQGNSA. This CDR3 reads CASRLTSYQETQYF. DNA of the CDR3: TGTGCCAGCAGGCTAACTAGCTACCAAGAGACCCAGTACTTC.

The chain has TRBV5-1 and TRBJ1-2; D perhaps matches TRBD1 (6 bases). The CDR3 extends over 13 amino acids. V gave up 4 bases and J gave up 2 bases, with 9 bases separating them. Germline assignment: CDR1 SGHRS and CDR2 YFSETQ. Here the CDR3 DNA reads TGCGCCAGCAGCACAGGACAGAACTATGGCTACACCTTC. Its protein product is CASSTGQNYGYTF. Full variable domain (remainder filled in from reference TRBV5-1 and TRBJ1-2): KAGVTQTPRYLIKTRGQQVTLSCSPISGHRSVSWYQQTPGQGLQFLFEYFSETQRNKGNFPGRFSGRQFSNSRSEMNVSTLELGDSALYLCASSTGQNYGYTFGSGTRLTVV.

This clone showed up just once. The chain employs TRBV6-5 and TRBJ1-2, with 7 bases aligning to TRBD1. This CDR3 is built from 13 residues. V was clipped by 6 bases and J by 7 bases; unmatched bases: 8. Germline CDR1 and CDR2: MNHEY and SVGAGI. The CDR3 spells CASRAPGGGGYTF. The CDR3 nucleotides read TGTGCCAGCAGAGCCCCAGGGGGGGGTGGCTACACCTTC.

This clone was seen a single time. The gene calls are TRBV5-4 and TRBJ2-3; D gene unclear. The V end was cut by 5 bases, the J end by 8 bases, with 12 bases between. CDR1 and CDR2 from the germline V gene are SGHNT and YYREEE (reference sequence). CDR3 length: 12 residues. The CDR3 protein is CASRSRIGTQYF. CDR3 nucleotide sequence: TGTGCCAGCAGATCTAGGATCGGTACGCAGTATTTT.

This chain links TRBV19 with TRBJ1-6; the D gene is possibly TRBD1 (5 bases). The CDR3 contains 16 residues. Germline V gene data show CDR1 as LNHDA and CDR2 as SQIVND (reference sequence). V dropped 7 bases and J dropped 0 bases, with 13 bases sitting between them. This CDR3 is CASTLGGSSYNSPLHF. As DNA, the CDR3 is TGTGCCAGTACCCTTGGGGGTAGCTCCTATAATTCACCCCTCCACTTT.

This chain links TRBV7-2 with TRBJ1-1; D uncertain. The V and J ends lost 4 bases and 1 base respectively, with 7 bases between them. Germline-derived CDR1 and CDR2 are SGHTA and FQGNSA. The CDR3 contains 13 residues. The CDR3 DNA sequence: TGTGCCAGCAGCTCACAGCAGAACACTGAAGCTTTCTTT. Amino acids: CASSSQQNTEAFF.

This clone was counted between two and nine times. V usage is TRBV6-4 and J usage is TRBJ2-3, with D possibly called TRBD1 or TRBD2 (6 bases each). The V end was cut by 2 bases, the J end by 2 bases, with 14 bases between. CDR3 length: 16 amino acids. Germline CDR1 and CDR2: MRHNA and SNTAGT. The CDR3 bases are TGTGCCAGCAGTGACGACGAGGGGGGCTCCACAGATACGCAGTATTTT. The encoded protein is CASSDDEGGSTDTQYF.

The V and J genes are TRBV29-1 and TRBJ2-2; D is ambiguous. Germline V gene lookup returns CDR1 SQVTM and CDR2 ANQGSEA. This CDR3 contains 11 residues. With 3 bases removed from V and 5 bases from J, the gap between germline ends came to 4 bases. The CDR3 DNA reads TGCAGCGTTGACAGTACCGGGGAGCTGTTTTTT. Translated, it gives CSVDSTGELFF.

J is TRBJ2-2 and V is TRBV15; a weak D match, TRBD1 (6 bases). The CDR3 sequence is 16 residues long. V lost 0 bases and J 7 bases, leaving 15 bases between the germline ends. Germline values: CDR1 LNHNV, CDR2 YYDKDF (reference sequence). CDR3 in DNA: TGTGCCACCAGCAGAGATGGAACAGGGAAAGGCGGGGAGCTGTTTTTT. Translation gives CATSRDGTGKGGELFF.

This clone was counted a few times. The chain combines TRBV29-1 with TRBJ2-7; no reliable D call. CDR1 and CDR2 (germline): SQVTM, ANQGSEA. Trimming took 2 bases from V and 3 from J, leaving 8 bases between them. The CDR3 spans 12 residues. The CDR3 DNA is TGCAGCGTTGAAAAGGCAGTCTACGAGCAGTACTTC. As protein: CSVEKAVYEQYF.

The chain links TRBV30 to TRBJ1-1; D possibly corresponds to TRBD1 (5 bases). Trimming removed 1 base from V and 1 base from J, with 7 bases in between. The germline V gene has CDR1 GTSNPN and CDR2 SVGIG (reference sequence). The CDR3 sequence is 13 residues long. Written as DNA, the CDR3 is TGTGCCTGGAGTGCTGGGGGGAACACTGAAGCTTTCTTT. Its translation is CAWSAGGNTEAFF. The full variable domain, in which reference TRBV30 and TRBJ1-1 provide the parts outside the CDR3, is SQTIHQWPATLVQPVGSPLSLECTVEGTSNPNLYWYRQAAGRGLQLLFYSVGIGQISSEVPQNLSASRPQDRQFILSSKKLLLSDSGFYLCAWSAGGNTEAFFGQGTRLTVV.